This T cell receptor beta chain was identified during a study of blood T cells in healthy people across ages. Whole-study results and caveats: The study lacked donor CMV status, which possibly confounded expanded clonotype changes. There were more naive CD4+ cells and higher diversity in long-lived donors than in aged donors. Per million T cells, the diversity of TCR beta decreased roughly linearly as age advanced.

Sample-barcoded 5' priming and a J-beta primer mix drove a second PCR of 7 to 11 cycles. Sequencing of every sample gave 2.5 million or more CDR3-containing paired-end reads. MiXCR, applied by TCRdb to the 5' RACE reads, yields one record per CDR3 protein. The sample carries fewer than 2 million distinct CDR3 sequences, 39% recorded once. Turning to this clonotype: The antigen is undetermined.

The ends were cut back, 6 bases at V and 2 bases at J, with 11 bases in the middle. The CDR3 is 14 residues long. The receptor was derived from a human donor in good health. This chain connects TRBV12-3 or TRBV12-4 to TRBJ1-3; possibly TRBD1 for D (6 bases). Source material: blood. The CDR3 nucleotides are TGTGCCAGCAGGTCGACAGGAGCTGGAAACACCATATATTTT. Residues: CASRSTGAGNTIYF.